This T cell receptor (beta chain) was identified during a study of blood T cell repertoires in COVID-19. Whole-study context: From T cells, B-cell-depleted T cells, or PBMCs came the material, which was cDNA or gDNA.

Authors' methods: Amplification of reference gene primers provided the estimated nucleated cell counts. Method: immunoSEQ multiplex PCR; TCRdb's copy keeps in-frame clones and lacks some. V and J calls and clone size are as listed in that table; D and trimming were resolved from the DNA. The sample shows some 300,000 clones, around 84% of them seen only once. With 4 bases removed from V and 2 bases from J, the gap between germline ends came to 14 bases. Per germline, CDR1 MNHEY and CDR2 SVGAGI. The CDR3 spans 15 residues. In assigning cohorts, the study relied on participant-reported clinical history.

This receptor was taken from a man under 40 who had recovered from COVID-19. This chain connects TRBV6-5 to TRBJ1-2; D gene unclear. Sequenced material: PBMCs or T cells enriched from blood (not recorded which). The CDR3 is CASSSPNRANYGYTF. In DNA, the CDR3 is TGTGCCAGCAGTTCTCCTAATAGAGCGAACTATGGCTACACCTTC.